This TCR beta chain derives from a study of T-cell memory formation after mild COVID-19. Study-level background: TCR clusters were largely donor specific.

The CDR3 extends over 14 amino acids. V lost 5 bases, J lost 3 bases, and 6 bases stayed unmatched. Germline assignment: CDR1 LGHNA and CDR2 YSLEER. TCRdb re-analysed the 5' RACE reads in MiXCR, keeping a single row per CDR3 protein. The table shows 430,000 or so distinct CDR3 sequences, with around 25% occurring only once. This clonotype appeared a few times. The specimen sequenced was PBMCs or a T cell subset sorted from them (not recorded which). The sequence derives from an adult woman who had mild COVID-19 (a few samples of this study predate the infection). Cell type and time point are not known. The chain combines TRBV4-3 with TRBJ2-5; TRBD2 matches at 7 bases. The CDR3 here is CASSYGAGEETQYF. DNA for the CDR3: TGCGCCAGCAGCTACGGGGCGGGAGAAGAGACCCAGTACTTC.